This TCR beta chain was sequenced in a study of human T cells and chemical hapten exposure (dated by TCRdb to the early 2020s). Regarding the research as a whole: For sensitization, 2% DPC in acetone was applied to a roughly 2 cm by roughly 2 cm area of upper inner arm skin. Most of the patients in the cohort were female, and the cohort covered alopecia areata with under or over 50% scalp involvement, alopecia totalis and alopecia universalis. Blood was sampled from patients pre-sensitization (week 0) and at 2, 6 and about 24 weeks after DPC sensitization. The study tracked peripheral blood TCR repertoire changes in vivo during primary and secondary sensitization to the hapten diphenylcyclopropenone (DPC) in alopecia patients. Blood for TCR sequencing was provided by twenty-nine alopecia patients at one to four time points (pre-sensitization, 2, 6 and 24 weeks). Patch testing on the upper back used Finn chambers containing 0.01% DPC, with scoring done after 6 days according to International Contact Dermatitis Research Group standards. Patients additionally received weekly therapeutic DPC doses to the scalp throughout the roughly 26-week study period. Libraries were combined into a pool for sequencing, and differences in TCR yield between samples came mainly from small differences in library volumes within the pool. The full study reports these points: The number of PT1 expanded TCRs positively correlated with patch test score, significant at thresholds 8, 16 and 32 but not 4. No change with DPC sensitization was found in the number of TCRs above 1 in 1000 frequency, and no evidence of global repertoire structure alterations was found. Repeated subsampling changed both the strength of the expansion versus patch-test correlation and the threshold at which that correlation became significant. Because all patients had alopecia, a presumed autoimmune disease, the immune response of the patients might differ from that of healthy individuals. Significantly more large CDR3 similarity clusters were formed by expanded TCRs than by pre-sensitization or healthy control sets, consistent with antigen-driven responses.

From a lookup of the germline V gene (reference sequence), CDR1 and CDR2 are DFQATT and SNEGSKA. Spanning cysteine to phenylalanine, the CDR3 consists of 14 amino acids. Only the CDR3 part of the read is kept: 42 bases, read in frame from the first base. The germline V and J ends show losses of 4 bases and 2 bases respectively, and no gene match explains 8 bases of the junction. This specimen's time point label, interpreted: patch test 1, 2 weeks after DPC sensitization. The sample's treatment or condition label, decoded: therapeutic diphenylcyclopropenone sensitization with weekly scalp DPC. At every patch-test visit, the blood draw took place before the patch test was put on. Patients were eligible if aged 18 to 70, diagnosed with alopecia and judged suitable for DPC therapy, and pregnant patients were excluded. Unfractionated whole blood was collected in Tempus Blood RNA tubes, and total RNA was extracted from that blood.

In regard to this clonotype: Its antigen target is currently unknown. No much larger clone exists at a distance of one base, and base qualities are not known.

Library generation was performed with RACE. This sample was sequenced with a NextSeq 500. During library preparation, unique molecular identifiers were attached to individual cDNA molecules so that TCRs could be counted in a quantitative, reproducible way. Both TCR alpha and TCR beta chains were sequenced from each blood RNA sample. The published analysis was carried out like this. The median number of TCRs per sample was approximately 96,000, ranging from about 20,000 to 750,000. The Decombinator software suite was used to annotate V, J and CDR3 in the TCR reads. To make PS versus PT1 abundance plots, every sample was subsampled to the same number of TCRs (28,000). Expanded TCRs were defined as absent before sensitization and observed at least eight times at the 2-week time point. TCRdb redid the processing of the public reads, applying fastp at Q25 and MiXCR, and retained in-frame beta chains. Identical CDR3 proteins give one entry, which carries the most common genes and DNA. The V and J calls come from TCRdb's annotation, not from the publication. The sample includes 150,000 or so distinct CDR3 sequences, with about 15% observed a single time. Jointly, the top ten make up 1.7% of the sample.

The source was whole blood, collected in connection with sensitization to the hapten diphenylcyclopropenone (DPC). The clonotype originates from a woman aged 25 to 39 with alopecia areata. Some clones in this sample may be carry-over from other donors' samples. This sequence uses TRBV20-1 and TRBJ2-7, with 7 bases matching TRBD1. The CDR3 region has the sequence CSATDRAFAYEQYF. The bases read TGCAGTGCTACCGACAGGGCCTTCGCCTACGAGCAGTACTTC.